The TCR beta chain described here comes from a study of blood T cell repertoires in COVID-19. This clone was recorded once. In the source study's methods: Amplification of reference gene primers was used by the study to estimate nucleated cell counts. Libraries were prepared by immunoSEQ multiplex PCR; TCRdb keeps only in-frame clonotypes and omits some of them. For V, J and clone size, that table is used; D and trimming come from the DNA. The table records about 240,000 clones, approximately 83% of them present only once. CDR1 and CDR2 from the germline V gene are SGHAT and FQNNGV. The V gene end was trimmed by 11 bases and the J gene end by 1 base; junction bases not matched to a gene: 19. The CDR3 totals 19 residues.

Sequencing was carried out using peripheral blood. The sequence was collected from a young woman who had recovered from COVID-19. The gene calls are TRBV11-2 and TRBJ2-2, with 10 bases that match TRBD2. The CDR3, as DNA: TGTGCCGTAAACAAAAGGGGCCTAGCGGGGGAGCAGAACACCGGGGAGCTGTTTTTT. Encoded protein: CAVNKRGLAGEQNTGELFF. Full variable domain (missing parts from reference TRBV11-2 and TRBJ2-2): EAGVAQSPRYKIIEKRQSVAFWCNPISGHATLYWYQQILGQGPKLLIQFQNNGVVDDSQLPKDRFSAERLKGVDSTLKIQPAKLEDSAVYLCAVNKRGLAGEQNTGELFFGEGSRLTVL.